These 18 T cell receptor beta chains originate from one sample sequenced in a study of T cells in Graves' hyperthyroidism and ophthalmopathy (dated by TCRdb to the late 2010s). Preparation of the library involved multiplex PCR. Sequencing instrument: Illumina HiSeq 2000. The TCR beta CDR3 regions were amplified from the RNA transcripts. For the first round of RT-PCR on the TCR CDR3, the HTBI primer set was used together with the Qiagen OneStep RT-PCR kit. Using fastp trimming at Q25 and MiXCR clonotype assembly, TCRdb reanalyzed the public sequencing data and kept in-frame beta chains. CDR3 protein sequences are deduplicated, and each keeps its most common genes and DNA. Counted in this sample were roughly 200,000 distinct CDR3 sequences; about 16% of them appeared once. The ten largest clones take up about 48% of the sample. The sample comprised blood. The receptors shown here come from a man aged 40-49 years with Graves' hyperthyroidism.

The CDR3 loop reads CATRGMGGDGYTF. The CDR3, as DNA: TGTGCCACCAGGGGGATGGGAGGCGATGGCTACACCTTC. This chain links TRBV24-1 with TRBJ1-2; D ambiguous. Germline-derived CDR1 and CDR2 are KGHDR and SFDVKD. This CDR3 is built from 13 residues. Trimming removed 7 bases from V and 6 bases from J, with 14 bases in between.

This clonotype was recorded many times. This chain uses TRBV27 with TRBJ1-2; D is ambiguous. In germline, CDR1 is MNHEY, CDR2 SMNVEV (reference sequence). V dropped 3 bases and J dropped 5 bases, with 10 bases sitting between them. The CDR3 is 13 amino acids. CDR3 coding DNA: TGTGCCAGCAGTTTCTTGGGGAGGTATGGCTACACCTTC. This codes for CASSFLGRYGYTF.

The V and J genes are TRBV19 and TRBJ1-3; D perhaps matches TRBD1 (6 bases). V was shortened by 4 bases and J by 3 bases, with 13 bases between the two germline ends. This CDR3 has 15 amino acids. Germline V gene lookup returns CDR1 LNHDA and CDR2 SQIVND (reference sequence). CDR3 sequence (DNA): TGTGCCAGTAGTACCAGGACAGACTATGGAAACACCATATATTTT. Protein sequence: CASSTRTDYGNTIYF.

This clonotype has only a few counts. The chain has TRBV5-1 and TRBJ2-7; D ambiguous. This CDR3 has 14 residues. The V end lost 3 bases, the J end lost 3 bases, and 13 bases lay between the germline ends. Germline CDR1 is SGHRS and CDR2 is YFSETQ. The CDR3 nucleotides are TGCGCCAGCAGCTCTATCGGGCGGAACTACGAGCAGTACTTC. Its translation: CASSSIGRNYEQYF.

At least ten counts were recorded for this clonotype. The CDR3 region has the DNA TGTGCCAGCAGCAATGAGGTGGCTGTCCGCTCCTACAATGAGCAGTTCTTC. Its translation is CASSNEVAVRSYNEQFF. The genes are TRBV7-2 and TRBJ2-1; no definite D call. This CDR3 has 17 amino acids. CDR1 and CDR2 from the germline V gene are SGHTA and FQGNSA. Trimming took off 5 bases at V and 0 bases at J, with 17 bases between the two ends.

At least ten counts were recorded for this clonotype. The CDR3 sequence: CASRTLGSLGYGYTF. As DNA, the CDR3 is TGTGCCAGCCGGACTCTGGGGTCCCTAGGCTATGGCTACACCTTC. This sequence joins TRBV6-1 and TRBJ1-2; no clear D. The V gene lost 8 bases and the J gene lost 4 bases, with 20 bases spanning the gap. Germline V lookup: CDR1 MNHNS, CDR2 SASEGT. This CDR3 is built from 15 residues.

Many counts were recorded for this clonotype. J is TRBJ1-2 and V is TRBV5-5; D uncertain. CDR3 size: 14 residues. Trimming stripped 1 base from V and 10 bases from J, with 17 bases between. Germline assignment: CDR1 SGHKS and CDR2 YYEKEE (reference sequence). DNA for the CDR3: TGTGCCAGCAGCTTGCTGGTGCGGTTACAGAACTACACCTTC. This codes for CASSLLVRLQNYTF.

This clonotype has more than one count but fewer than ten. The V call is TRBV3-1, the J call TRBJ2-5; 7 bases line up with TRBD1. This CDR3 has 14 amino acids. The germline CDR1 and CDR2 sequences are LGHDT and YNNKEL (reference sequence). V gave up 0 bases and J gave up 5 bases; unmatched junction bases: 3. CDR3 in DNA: TGTGCCAGCAGCCAAGATCTACAGGGGGAGACCCAGTACTTC. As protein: CASSQDLQGETQYF.

CDR3 bases: TGCAGTGCTAGAATTCCAGGACTAGCGGGGGTTTACAATGAGCAGTTCTTC. It codes for CSARIPGLAGVYNEQFF. V and J are TRBV20-1 and TRBJ2-1, with 13 bases lining up with TRBD2. Per the germline V gene, CDR1 is DFQATT and CDR2 is SNEGSKA (reference sequence). V lost 2 bases and J lost 4; bases outside the gene matches: 8. The length of the CDR3 is 17 residues.

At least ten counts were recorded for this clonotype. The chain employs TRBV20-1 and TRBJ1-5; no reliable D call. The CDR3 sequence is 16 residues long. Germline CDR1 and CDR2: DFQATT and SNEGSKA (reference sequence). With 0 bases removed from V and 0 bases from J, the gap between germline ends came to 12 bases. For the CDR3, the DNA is TGCAGTGCTAGAGATCGGCGCAGGTTTAGCAATCAGCCCCAGCATTTT. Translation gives CSARDRRRFSNQPQHF.

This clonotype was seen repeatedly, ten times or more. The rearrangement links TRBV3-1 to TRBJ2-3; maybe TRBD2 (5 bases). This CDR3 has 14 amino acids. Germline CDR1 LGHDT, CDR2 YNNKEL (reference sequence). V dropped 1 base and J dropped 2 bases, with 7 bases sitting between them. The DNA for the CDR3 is TGTGCCAGCAGCCAAGCCGGGATCACAGATACGCAGTATTTT. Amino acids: CASSQAGITDTQYF.

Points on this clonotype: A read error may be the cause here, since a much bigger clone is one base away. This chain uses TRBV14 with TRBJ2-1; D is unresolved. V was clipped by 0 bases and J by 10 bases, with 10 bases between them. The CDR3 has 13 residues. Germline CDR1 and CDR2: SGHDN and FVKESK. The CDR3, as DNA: TGTGCCAGCAGCCAAGATGGTAACGGGGAGCAGTTCTTC. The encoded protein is CASSQDGNGEQFF.

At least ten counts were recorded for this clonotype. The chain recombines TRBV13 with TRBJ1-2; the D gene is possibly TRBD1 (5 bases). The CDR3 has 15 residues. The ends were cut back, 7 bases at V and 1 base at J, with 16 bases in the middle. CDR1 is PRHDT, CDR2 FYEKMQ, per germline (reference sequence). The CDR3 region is CASTDRGALNYGYTF. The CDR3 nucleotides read TGTGCCAGCACCGACAGAGGGGCCCTTAACTATGGCTACACCTTC.

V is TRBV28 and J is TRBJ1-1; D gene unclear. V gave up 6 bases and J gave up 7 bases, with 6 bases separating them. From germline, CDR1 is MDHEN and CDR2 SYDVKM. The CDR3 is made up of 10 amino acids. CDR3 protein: CASRRYEAFF. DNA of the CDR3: TGTGCCAGCAGGCGGTATGAAGCTTTCTTT.

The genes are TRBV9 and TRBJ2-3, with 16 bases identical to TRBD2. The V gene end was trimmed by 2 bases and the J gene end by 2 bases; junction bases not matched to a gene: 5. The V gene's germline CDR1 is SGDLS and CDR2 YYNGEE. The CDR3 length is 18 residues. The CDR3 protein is CASSVGTSGGVYTDTQYF. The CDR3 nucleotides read TGTGCCAGCAGCGTCGGGACTAGCGGGGGGGTATACACAGATACGCAGTATTTT.

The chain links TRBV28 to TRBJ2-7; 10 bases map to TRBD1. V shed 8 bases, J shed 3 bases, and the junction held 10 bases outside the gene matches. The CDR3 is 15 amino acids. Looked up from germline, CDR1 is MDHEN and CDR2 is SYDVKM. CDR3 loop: CASVLSGQGLYEQYF. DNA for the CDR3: TGTGCCAGCGTATTATCGGGACAGGGGCTCTACGAGCAGTACTTC.

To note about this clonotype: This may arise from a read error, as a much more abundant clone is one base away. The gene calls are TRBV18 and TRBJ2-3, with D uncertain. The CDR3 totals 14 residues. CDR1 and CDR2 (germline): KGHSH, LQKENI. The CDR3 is CASLPRGSPDTQYF. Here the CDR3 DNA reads TGTGCCAGCTTACCACGAGGTTCGCCGGATACGCAGTATTTT.

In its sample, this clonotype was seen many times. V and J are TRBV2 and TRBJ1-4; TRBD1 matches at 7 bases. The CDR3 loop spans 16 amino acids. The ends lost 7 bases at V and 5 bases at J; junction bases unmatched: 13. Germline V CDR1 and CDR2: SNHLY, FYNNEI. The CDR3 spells CASNTGQDPSNEKLFF. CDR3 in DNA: TGTGCCAGCAACACTGGACAGGATCCCTCGAATGAAAAACTGTTTTTT.